Each of the 26 T cell receptor beta chains below was sequenced from the same sample in a study of shared clonotypes between healthy human individuals. TCRdb's copy holds only in-frame clones and misses some; the assay was immunoSEQ multiplex PCR. There are around 2.3 million clones in the sample; around 95% occur only once, and over 0.1% lies in the top ten. Sequenced material: naive CD4+ T cells sorted from blood. Described subset: CD45RA+ positively selected. Receptor source: a man aged 18 to 30 in good health.

This sequence joins TRBV11-2 and TRBJ1-1, with 7 bases fitting TRBD1. Germline loops: CDR1 SGHAT, CDR2 FQNNGV. V dropped 4 bases and J dropped 2; count of bases not matched to a gene: 19. CDR3 length equals 19 residues. CDR3 residues: CASSSHPRTGTKGNTEAFF. CDR3 bases: TGTGCCAGCAGCTCACACCCTCGGACAGGTACAAAGGGAAACACTGAAGCTTTCTTT.

The genes are TRBV18 and TRBJ1-1; no clear D gene. Germline CDR1 reads KGHSH; CDR2 reads LQKENI. Deletions cut 4 bases from V and 2 bases from J, with 14 bases between. This CDR3 comprises 15 residues. This CDR3 is CASSRGREANTEAFF. The CDR3 DNA reads TGTGCCAGCTCACGGGGTCGGGAAGCAAACACTGAAGCTTTCTTT.

This clone was counted only a few times. The same CDR3 is also encoded by other DNA sequences in this sample. V is TRBV9 and J is TRBJ1-2; D call uncertain. V was shortened by 0 bases and J by 2 bases, with 5 bases between the two germline ends. The germline V gene encodes CDR1 SGDLS and CDR2 YYNGEE. The CDR3 loop spans 13 amino acids. CDR3 amino acids: CASSVDRNYGYTF. The CDR3 DNA follows: TGTGCCAGCAGCGTAGATCGGAACTATGGCTACACCTTC.

With regard to this clone: Additional DNA sequences in this sample encode the identical CDR3. This chain connects TRBV6-5 to TRBJ1-2; D call uncertain. There are 13 residues in the CDR3. In germline, CDR1 is MNHEY, CDR2 SVGAGI. The V end was cut by 2 bases, the J end by 4 bases, with 8 bases between. The CDR3 loop is CASSYRDSYGYTF. CDR3 nucleotides: TGTGCCAGCAGTTACAGGGATTCCTATGGCTACACCTTC.

This chain connects TRBV6-6 to TRBJ2-1; tentatively, D is TRBD1 or TRBD2 (5 bases each). CDR1 MNHNY and CDR2 SVGAGI come from the germline V gene (reference sequence). The germline V and J ends were trimmed by 5 bases and 7 bases, with 12 bases remaining between them. The CDR3 loop spans 13 amino acids. As DNA, the CDR3 is TGTGCCAGCAGTGACGGGACCCCAAATGAGCAGTTCTTC. Translation gives CASSDGTPNEQFF.

The chain employs TRBV5-8 and TRBJ2-4; 9 bases are a match to TRBD1. Germline CDR1 reads SGHTS; CDR2 reads YDEGEE. This CDR3 has 16 residues. With 2 bases clipped from V and 2 bases from J, the junction kept 5 bases outside the gene matches. This CDR3 reads CASSFGTGSTKNIQYF. For the CDR3, the DNA is TGTGCCAGCAGCTTCGGGACAGGGTCTACCAAAAACATTCAGTACTTC.

This rearrangement joins TRBV5-4 to TRBJ2-3; D not certain. V lost 0 bases and J 4 bases, leaving 15 bases between the germline ends. This CDR3 has 16 residues. Germline assignment: CDR1 SGHNT and CDR2 YYREEE (reference sequence). This CDR3 is CASSLAERGSADTQYF. In DNA form, the CDR3 reads TGTGCCAGCAGCTTGGCCGAGCGAGGATCGGCAGATACGCAGTATTTT.

The genes are TRBV30 and TRBJ2-3; 8 bases fit TRBD2. The CDR3 totals 15 residues. The V gene's germline CDR1 is GTSNPN and CDR2 SVGIG (reference sequence). The J segment lost 8 bases and the V segment lost 5 bases, leaving 15 bases of the junction unmatched. CDR3 sequence reads: CAWAGSGVLRGTQYF. The CDR3 coding sequence is TGTGCCTGGGCAGGTAGCGGGGTTCTCCGGGGTACGCAGTATTTT.

The chain couples TRBV2 to TRBJ2-7; D ambiguous. Trimming cost V 3 bases and J 5 bases, with 14 bases left between them. The germline V gene has CDR1 SNHLY and CDR2 FYNNEI. The length of the CDR3 is 14 residues. The CDR3 nucleotides read TGTGCCAGCAGTGACATCCCCCTCGTCAACGAGCAGTACTTC. The encoded protein is CASSDIPLVNEQYF.

The rearrangement uses TRBV6-5 and TRBJ2-1; the D call may be TRBD1 or TRBD2 (5 bases each). Germline values: CDR1 MNHEY, CDR2 SVGAGI. The CDR3 contains 16 residues. Trimming pared 2 bases from V and 7 bases from J, leaving 18 bases between. The DNA of the CDR3 is TGTGCCAGCAGTTACAAACAAATACTAGGGGCGAATGAGCAGTTCTTC. It is translated as CASSYKQILGANEQFF.

As for this clone: The same CDR3 can be traced to other DNA sequences in this sample. The V call is TRBV28, the J call TRBJ1-2; TRBD1 matches at 11 bases. This CDR3 spans 13 amino acids. V lost 6 bases to trimming and J lost 7 bases; unmatched junction nucleotides: 4. Per germline, CDR1 MDHEN and CDR2 SYDVKM. CDR3 nucleotide sequence: TGTGCCAGCAGGAAGGGACAGGGGGGTGGCTACACCTTC. Protein sequence: CASRKGQGGGYTF.

Points on this clone: The junction departs from germline at one end; a sequencing error may be responsible. The genes are TRBV7-9 and TRBJ2-3; D possibly corresponds to TRBD2 (6 bases). The CDR3 loop spans 12 amino acids. Germline CDR1 SEHNR, CDR2 FQNEAQ (reference sequence). CDR3 in amino acids: CASSEIADKQYF. The CDR3 bases are TGTGCCAGCAGCGAGATAGCGGATAAGCAGTATTTT.

The V call is TRBV5-1, the J call TRBJ2-3, with 7 bases identical to TRBD1. This CDR3 spans 14 amino acids. Germline CDR1 SGHRS, CDR2 YFSETQ. The trim removed 9 bases at V and 2 bases at J, leaving 9 bases unmatched. The CDR3 bases are TGCGCCACCGCCCTTGGGACAGACACAGATACGCAGTATTTT. Translated: CATALGTDTDTQYF.

The J gene is TRBJ2-3, the V gene TRBV6-1; perhaps TRBD1 as D (6 bases). Between the trimmed V and J ends, which lost 6 bases and 5 bases, there was a span of 15 bases. The CDR3 sequence is 14 residues long. Germline V CDR1 and CDR2: MNHNS, SASEGT. In nucleotides, the CDR3 is TGTGCCAGCAGACCGACAGGCATTGGAGATACGCAGTATTTT. Protein product: CASRPTGIGDTQYF.

In regard to this clone: Additional DNA sequences in this sample encode the identical CDR3. The genes are TRBV5-1 and TRBJ1-1; no firm D call. Germline V gene lookup returns CDR1 SGHRS and CDR2 YFSETQ. This CDR3 is 13 amino acids long. V lost 4 bases, J lost 1 base, and 8 bases lay in between. CDR3 protein: CASSLTPNTEAFF. The CDR3 DNA reads as TGCGCCAGCAGCCTGACACCGAACACTGAAGCTTTCTTT. Looking up the rest from reference TRBV5-1 and TRBJ1-1 gives the full variable domain: KAGVTQTPRYLIKTRGQQVTLSCSPISGHRSVSWYQQTPGQGLQFLFEYFSETQRNKGNFPGRFSGRQFSNSRSEMNVSTLELGDSALYLCASSLTPNTEAFFGQGTRLTVV.

This sequence joins TRBV19 and TRBJ1-3, with D maybe TRBD1 (6 bases). CDR1 and CDR2 from the germline V gene are LNHDA and SQIVND (reference sequence). The V end lost 5 bases, the J end lost 0 bases, and 11 bases lay between the germline ends. The length of the CDR3 is 15 residues. The CDR3 here is CASSRRGSSGNTIYF. In DNA form, the CDR3 reads TGTGCCAGTAGTCGTAGGGGGTCCTCTGGAAACACCATATATTTT.

The chain is built from TRBV5-1 and TRBJ1-1; TRBD1 aligns across 7 bases. CDR1 is SGHRS, CDR2 YFSETQ, per germline. V shed 5 bases and J 5 bases; nucleotides not matched to a gene: 6. The CDR3 extends over 13 amino acids. CDR3 nucleotide sequence: TGCGCCAGCAGGCCAGCAGGGGGGACTGAAGCTTTCTTT. Protein: CASRPAGGTEAFF. Together with reference TRBV5-1 and TRBJ1-1, the CDR3 gives the full variable domain: KAGVTQTPRYLIKTRGQQVTLSCSPISGHRSVSWYQQTPGQGLQFLFEYFSETQRNKGNFPGRFSGRQFSNSRSEMNVSTLELGDSALYLCASRPAGGTEAFFGQGTRLTVV.

This sequence joins TRBV30 and TRBJ1-3; D is possibly TRBD1 (5 bases). The CDR3 is made up of 17 amino acids. CDR1 and CDR2 (germline): GTSNPN, SVGIG (reference sequence). V was cut by 0 bases and J by 7 bases, with 22 bases left in between. This CDR3 is CAWSVRRTAGPGNTIYF. The DNA for the CDR3 is TGTGCCTGGAGTGTACGTCGAACAGCGGGGCCGGGGAACACCATATATTTT.

The rearrangement joins TRBV28 to TRBJ1-2; D remains unclear. The germline V gene has CDR1 MDHEN and CDR2 SYDVKM. The CDR3 loop spans 12 amino acids. V was clipped by 0 bases and J by 7 bases, with 6 bases between them. Here the CDR3 reads CASSLWEGGYTF. The CDR3 nucleotides are TGTGCCAGCAGTTTATGGGAGGGTGGCTACACCTTC.

The genes are TRBV6-1 and TRBJ2-7; TRBD1 agrees at 7 bases. Germline CDR1 is MNHNS and CDR2 is SASEGT. Germline trimming cut 7 bases from V and 4 bases from J; bases unmatched to any gene: 4. The CDR3 has 12 residues. The CDR3 here is CASNRGDYEQYF. The CDR3 DNA reads as TGTGCCAGCAACAGGGGAGATTACGAGCAGTACTTC.

This rearrangement joins TRBV25-1 to TRBJ1-5; 7 positions agree with TRBD1. Unmatched junction bases numbered 9, after V lost 4 bases and J lost 3 bases. The CDR3 covers 16 residues. Germline V gene data show CDR1 as MGHDK and CDR2 as SYGVNS. The CDR3 protein is CASSGAGQAFNQPQHF. In nucleotides, the CDR3 is TGTGCCAGCAGTGGAGCCGGACAGGCCTTCAATCAGCCCCAGCATTTT.

The chain joins TRBV5-4 to TRBJ1-5, with 7 bases aligning to TRBD1. CDR3 size: 14 residues. V lost 2 bases and J lost 6; bases outside the gene matches: 5. Germline V gene data show CDR1 as SGHNT and CDR2 as YYREEE (reference sequence). The CDR3 here is CASSFGPGGQPQHF. CDR3 DNA sequence: TGTGCCAGCAGCTTCGGACCAGGGGGTCAGCCCCAGCATTTT. The full variable domain, its missing parts supplied by reference TRBV5-4 and TRBJ1-5, is ETGVTQSPTHLIKTRGQQVTLRCSSQSGHNTVSWYQQALGQGPQFIFQYYREEENGRGNFPPRFSGLQFPNYSSELNVNALELDDSALYLCASSFGPGGQPQHFGDGTRLSIL.

This chain links TRBV7-9 with TRBJ2-1, with 7 positions matching TRBD1. CDR1 and CDR2 (germline): SEHNR, FQNEAQ (reference sequence). The CDR3 has 14 amino acids. The V segment lost 2 bases and the J segment 5 bases; nucleotides outside the gene matches: 3. CDR3 sequence reads: CASSLTTGDNEQFF. The CDR3 DNA reads as TGTGCCAGCAGCTTAACCACAGGGGACAATGAGCAGTTCTTC.

The rearrangement links TRBV7-9 to TRBJ2-5; TRBD2 matches at 13 bases. The CDR3 extends over 17 amino acids. The V gene end was trimmed by 4 bases and the J gene end by 2 bases; junction bases not matched to a gene: 7. Germline V gene sequence: CDR1 SEHNR, CDR2 FQNEAQ (reference sequence). The CDR3 sequence is CASSSPGLAGLQETQYF. Written as DNA, the CDR3 is TGTGCCAGCAGCTCCCCGGGACTAGCGGGATTACAAGAGACCCAGTACTTC. Looking up the rest from reference TRBV7-9 and TRBJ2-5 gives the full variable domain: DTGVSQNPRHKITKRGQNVTFRCDPISEHNRLYWYRQTLGQGPEFLTYFQNEAQLEKSRLLSDRFSAERPKGSFSTLEIQRTEQGDSAMYLCASSSPGLAGLQETQYFGPGTRLLVL.

V usage is TRBV2 and J usage is TRBJ2-7; TRBD2 agrees at 7 bases. This CDR3 has 14 residues. Germline V gives CDR1 SNHLY, CDR2 FYNNEI. V lost 6 bases to trimming and J lost 2 bases; unmatched junction nucleotides: 7. Written as DNA, the CDR3 is TGTGCCAGCAGAAGCGGGGAGGGAACCTACGAGCAGTACTTC. Translation: CASRSGEGTYEQYF. Based on the CDR3 plus reference TRBV2 and TRBJ2-7, the full variable domain is EPEVTQTPSHQVTQMGQEVILRCVPISNHLYFYWYRQILGQKVEFLVSFYNNEISEKSEIFDDQFSVERPDGSNFTLKIRSTKLEDSAMYFCASRSGEGTYEQYFGPGTRLTVT.

The chain links TRBV28 to TRBJ1-4, with D possibly matching TRBD1 (5 bases). V lost 3 bases to trimming and J lost 3 bases, with 11 bases between them. Germline CDR1 MDHEN, CDR2 SYDVKM. The CDR3 is 15 amino acids. The CDR3 DNA is TGTGCCAGCAGTTTCCCGGGGGGTCCTAATGAAAAACTGTTTTTT. Translation: CASSFPGGPNEKLFF.